A single sample is the source of the 20 T cell receptor beta chains below, sequenced in a study of CD4 T cells in relation to SARS-CoV-2 and coronaviruses. No cognate antigen is known for these TCRs. Before the COVID-19 pandemic, during about 2011-2018, CD4+ T cells were taken from unexposed donors. After ten to eleven days of culture, CD4+ T cells were isolated. Libraries were prepared by immunoSEQ multiplex PCR; TCRdb keeps only in-frame clonotypes and omits some of them. Among 20,000 to 25,000 clones, 76% were seen once, and the ten largest hold 15% to 20%. Source material: CD4+ T cells from PBMCs, cultured in vitro. The origin of the receptors is a human donor in good health.

The V call is TRBV15, the J call TRBJ2-5, with D possibly being TRBD2 (5 bases). The germline V gene encodes CDR1 LNHNV and CDR2 YYDKDF (reference sequence). Trimming took off 1 base at V and 2 bases at J, with 8 bases between the two ends. CDR3 length equals 14 residues. CDR3 sequence reads: CATSRGERQETQYF. CDR3 in DNA: TGTGCCACCAGCAGAGGGGAGCGGCAAGAGACCCAGTACTTC.

The gene calls are TRBV6-1 and TRBJ1-5; D gene uncertain. V lost 0 bases and J lost 3, with 9 bases in between. Germline loops: CDR1 MNHNS, CDR2 SASEGT. This CDR3 region has 15 residues. CDR3 coding DNA: TGTGCCAGCAGTGAAGCGCAACTTCTCAATCAGCCCCAGCATTTT. The encoded protein is CASSEAQLLNQPQHF.

V and J are TRBV6-2 or TRBV6-3 and TRBJ1-3; D unclear. The CDR3 covers 12 residues. Trimming took 3 bases from V and 11 from J, leaving 11 bases between them. Germline assignment: CDR1 MNHEY and CDR2 SVGEGT. CDR3 loop: CASSYRESAIYF. Written as DNA, the CDR3 is TGTGCCAGCAGTTATCGGGAGAGCGCCATATATTTT.

The V and J genes are TRBV5-1 and TRBJ2-1, with TRBD2 identical over 12 bases. CDR1 and CDR2 (germline): SGHRS, YFSETQ. CDR3 length: 17 amino acids. V gave up 0 bases and J gave up 6 bases; unmatched junction bases: 7. CDR3 sequence reads: CASSLGGTGLAGNEQFF. CDR3 DNA sequence: TGCGCCAGCAGCTTGGGTGGTACGGGACTAGCGGGCAATGAGCAGTTCTTC.

The table lists this clone with a few counts. The genes are TRBV2 and TRBJ2-1, with 8 bases identical to TRBD1. Germline CDR1 SNHLY, CDR2 FYNNEI. Trimming took 6 bases from V and 5 from J; bases not matched to a gene: 3. There are 13 residues in the CDR3. CDR3 in DNA: TGTGCCAGCAGGGGGACAGGTAACAATGAGCAGTTCTTC. It codes for CASRGTGNNEQFF.

The rearrangement joins TRBV3-1 (or the pseudogene TRBV3-2) to TRBJ1-1; TRBD1 might be the D (6 bases). Per the germline V gene, CDR1 is LGHDT and CDR2 is YNNKEL (reference sequence). The CDR3 spans 14 residues. V shed 8 bases and J shed 1 base, with 14 bases lying between them. The CDR3 reads CASGDWTANTEAFF. For the CDR3, the DNA is TGTGCCAGCGGGGATTGGACAGCGAACACTGAAGCTTTCTTT.

This chain uses TRBV27 with TRBJ2-5, with D possibly matching TRBD1 (5 bases). This CDR3 region has 16 residues. V was cut by 1 base and J by 0 bases, with 12 bases left in between. Germline values: CDR1 MNHEY, CDR2 SMNVEV (reference sequence). The CDR3 nucleotides read TGTGCCAGCAGTTTATATCTCCCAGGGAACCAAGAGACCCAGTACTTC. This translates into CASSLYLPGNQETQYF.

The J gene is TRBJ1-1, the V gene TRBV6-1; 7 bases fit TRBD1. The CDR3 contains 14 residues. Germline CDR1 is MNHNS and CDR2 is SASEGT. Trimming took 3 bases from V and 1 from J; bases not matched to a gene: 2. CDR3 sequence (DNA): TGTGCCAGCAGTGATTGGACAGGGAACACTGAAGCTTTCTTT. It translates to CASSDWTGNTEAFF.

This chain connects TRBV5-1 to TRBJ2-1; D call uncertain. In germline, CDR1 is SGHRS, CDR2 YFSETQ. V was pared by 3 bases and J by 0 bases, with 13 bases between. The CDR3 length is 16 residues. The CDR3 sequence: CASSYSTTSSYNEQFF. The CDR3 nucleotides are TGCGCCAGCAGCTACTCCACTACGAGCTCCTACAATGAGCAGTTCTTC. The full variable domain, completed using reference TRBV5-1 and TRBJ2-1, is KAGVTQTPRYLIKTRGQQVTLSCSPISGHRSVSWYQQTPGQGLQFLFEYFSETQRNKGNFPGRFSGRQFSNSRSEMNVSTLELGDSALYLCASSYSTTSSYNEQFFGPGTRLTVL.

The chain employs TRBV6-1 and TRBJ2-2; TRBD1 might be the D (5 bases). Germline CDR1 is MNHNS and CDR2 is SASEGT. This CDR3 is 14 amino acids long. With 2 bases removed from V and 6 bases from J, the gap between germline ends came to 10 bases. The CDR3 sequence is CASSEQGAAGELFF. In nucleotides, the CDR3 is TGTGCCAGCAGTGAACAAGGGGCGGCCGGGGAGCTGTTTTTT.

The chain combines TRBV20-1 with TRBJ1-2; 9 positions match TRBD1. This CDR3 is 11 amino acids long. Germline-derived CDR1 and CDR2 are DFQATT and SNEGSKA (reference sequence). V trimming: 7 bases; J trimming: 5 bases; junction bases outside the gene matches: 2. The CDR3 sequence is CSVDRGYGYTF. The CDR3 DNA reads TGCAGTGTAGACAGGGGGTATGGCTACACCTTC.

CDR3 in amino acids: CASSQDSFESSGANVLTF. CDR3 nucleotide sequence: TGTGCCAGCAGCCAAGACAGTTTCGAAAGCTCTGGGGCCAACGTCCTGACTTTC. The chain links TRBV7-9 to TRBJ2-6, with D possibly being TRBD1 (5 bases). This CDR3 comprises 18 residues. In germline, CDR1 is SEHNR, CDR2 FQNEAQ (reference sequence). V was cut by 5 bases and J by 0 bases, with 17 bases left in between.

CDR3 DNA: TGCGCCAGCAGCCTGGGACAGAGCCGGGACACTGAAGCTTTCTTT. Translated: CASSLGQSRDTEAFF. The V call is TRBV5-1, the J call TRBJ1-1; TRBD1 agrees at 7 bases. Trimming removed 4 bases from V and 3 bases from J; junction bases left unmatched: 9. CDR3 size: 15 residues. In germline, CDR1 is SGHRS, CDR2 YFSETQ.

The V gene is TRBV5-1, the J gene TRBJ1-6; unclear D gene. Germline V lookup: CDR1 SGHRS, CDR2 YFSETQ. V gave up 0 bases and J gave up 0 bases, with 4 bases separating them. CDR3 size: 15 residues. The CDR3 protein is CASSLAGSYNSPLHF. In nucleotides, the CDR3 is TGCGCCAGCAGCTTGGCGGGCTCCTATAATTCACCCCTCCACTTT.

The chain combines TRBV15 with TRBJ2-1; D unclear. Germline CDR1 and CDR2: LNHNV and YYDKDF (reference sequence). CDR3 length: 13 residues. With 0 bases removed from V and 9 bases from J, the gap between germline ends came to 9 bases. The DNA of the CDR3 is TGTGCCACCAGCAGAGATCCCCACCGTGAGCAGTTCTTC. Translation: CATSRDPHREQFF.

The J gene is TRBJ2-7, the V gene TRBV7-2; TRBD2 aligns across 9 bases. Germline V CDR1 and CDR2: SGHTA, FQGNSA. The V segment lost 3 bases and the J segment 7 bases; nucleotides outside the gene matches: 7. The CDR3 extends over 14 amino acids. DNA of the CDR3: TGTGCCAGCAGCTTCCCTAGCGGGACCCGGGAGCAGTACTTC. Its translation is CASSFPSGTREQYF.

The chain's CDR3 is CASTQNTGELFF. In DNA, the CDR3 is TGTGCCAGCACACAGAACACCGGGGAGCTGTTTTTT. The rearrangement links TRBV2 to TRBJ2-2; no clear D. V was clipped by 7 bases and J by 1 base, with 4 bases between them. This CDR3 is 12 amino acids long. Germline V gene lookup returns CDR1 SNHLY and CDR2 FYNNEI.

J is TRBJ2-7 and V is TRBV9; 8 bases align to TRBD2. The germline CDR1 and CDR2 sequences are SGDLS and YYNGEE. Unmatched junction bases numbered 6, after V lost 4 bases and J lost 3 bases. The CDR3 sequence is 14 residues long. CDR3 nucleotide sequence: TGTGCCAGCAGCTTTAGCGGGGAAGTCTACGAGCAGTACTTC. This gives the protein CASSFSGEVYEQYF.

The chain combines TRBV7-9 with TRBJ2-3, with D possibly being TRBD1 (5 bases). Trimming pared 8 bases from V and 4 bases from J, leaving 13 bases between. Germline V gene lookup returns CDR1 SEHNR and CDR2 FQNEAQ (reference sequence). This CDR3 comprises 13 residues. The CDR3 DNA reads TGTGCCAGCGGACGAAGGGGTGCAGATACGCAGTATTTT. As protein: CASGRRGADTQYF.

This clone was seen a single time. This chain links TRBV12-3 or TRBV12-4 with TRBJ1-1, with D hard to call. The CDR3 covers 13 residues. The V gene lost 3 bases and the J gene lost 5 bases, with 10 bases spanning the gap. DNA of the CDR3: TGTGCCAGCAGTTTTCAGGTAGGGACTGAAGCTTTCTTT. This sequence encodes CASSFQVGTEAFF.